Listed here are 25 T cell receptor beta chains from one sample, sequenced in a study of blood T cell repertoires in COVID-19. TCRdb's copy holds only in-frame clones and misses some; the assay was immunoSEQ multiplex PCR. The table records over 90,000 clones, about nine tenths of them present only once. The sample was peripheral blood. Receptors originate from a woman in her seventies with acute or convalescent COVID-19.

The chain uses TRBV2 and TRBJ1-1; D is ambiguous. The CDR3 totals 13 residues. CDR1 and CDR2 from the germline V gene are SNHLY and FYNNEI. V was clipped by 7 bases and J by 4 bases, with 13 bases between them. In nucleotides, the CDR3 is TGTGCCAGCATCATCCAACAGACCACTGAAGCTTTCTTT. Residues: CASIIQQTTEAFF. Drawing the rest from reference TRBV2 and TRBJ1-1, the complete variable domain is EPEVTQTPSHQVTQMGQEVILRCVPISNHLYFYWYRQILGQKVEFLVSFYNNEISEKSEIFDDQFSVERPDGSNFTLKIRSTKLEDSAMYFCASIIQQTTEAFFGQGTRLTVV.

Notes on this clone: The same CDR3 can be traced to other DNA sequences in this sample. V gene TRBV28 combines with J gene TRBJ1-1; possible D gene TRBD1, 5 bases. This CDR3 is 14 amino acids long. V was clipped by 2 bases and J by 4 bases, with 11 bases between them. CDR1 and CDR2 from the germline V gene are MDHEN and SYDVKM. CDR3 coding DNA: TGTGCCAGCAGTTTACGGGGACTTAGCACTGAAGCTTTCTTT. This encodes CASSLRGLSTEAFF.

The chain joins TRBV18 to TRBJ1-4; 8 bases map to TRBD1. There are 16 residues in the CDR3. Germline V gene sequence: CDR1 KGHSH, CDR2 LQKENI. With 5 bases clipped from V and 7 bases from J, the junction kept 12 bases outside the gene matches. CDR3 in amino acids: CASSYSTGTGAEKLFF. The CDR3 bases are TGTGCCAGCTCATATTCCACTGGGACAGGTGCTGAAAAACTGTTTTTT.

The chain has TRBV5-1 and TRBJ2-2; D perhaps matches TRBD2 (6 bases). CDR3 length: 17 residues. V was clipped by 4 bases and J by 0 bases, with 16 bases between them. CDR1 is SGHRS, CDR2 YFSETQ, per germline. The CDR3 bases are TGCGCCAGCAGCCCACGACTCGGGGGAACGAACACCGGGGAGCTGTTTTTT. It translates to CASSPRLGGTNTGELFF.

V gene TRBV20-1 combines with J gene TRBJ1-1, with D perhaps matching TRBD1 (5 bases). The germline V gene has CDR1 DFQATT and CDR2 SNEGSKA (reference sequence). This CDR3 contains 13 residues. Trimming removed 3 bases at V and 8 bases at J, with 16 bases between. The CDR3 DNA follows: TGCAGTGCTAGTAGACAGACAAGTAGGGAAGCTTTCTTT. Its translation is CSASRQTSREAFF.

The chain employs TRBV10-3 and TRBJ2-2; TRBD2 aligns across 8 bases. The CDR3 extends over 15 amino acids. CDR1 and CDR2 from the germline V gene are ENHRY and SYGVKD. The V gene end was trimmed by 9 bases and the J gene end by 6 bases; junction bases not matched to a gene: 12. The CDR3 is CAIRTSPYGAGELFF. In DNA, the CDR3 is TGTGCCATAAGGACTAGCCCTTACGGAGCCGGGGAGCTGTTTTTT.

The chain couples TRBV19 to TRBJ1-1; D is undetermined. This CDR3 region has 13 residues. The germline gives CDR1 LNHDA, CDR2 SQIVND (reference sequence). The V and J ends lost 3 bases and 3 bases respectively, with 8 bases between them. The DNA for the CDR3 is TGTGCCAGTAGTATTTCTAGGTACACTGAAGCTTTCTTT. It specifies CASSISRYTEAFF.

The chain combines TRBV28 with TRBJ1-1; 7 bases are a match to TRBD1. V lost 4 bases and J lost 7; bases outside the gene matches: 6. CDR1 and CDR2 from the germline V gene are MDHEN and SYDVKM. The CDR3 runs 13 residues. The CDR3 coding sequence is TGTGCCAGCAGTTCTCAACAGGGGATTGAAGCTTTCTTT. This codes for CASSSQQGIEAFF.

The chain recombines TRBV28 with TRBJ1-2; D is perhaps TRBD1 (5 bases). From germline, CDR1 is MDHEN and CDR2 SYDVKM. This CDR3 has 14 residues. The V end was cut by 3 bases, the J end by 8 bases, with 16 bases between. The CDR3 region is CASSFLGRVMGYTF. The CDR3, as DNA: TGTGCCAGCAGTTTTTTGGGCAGGGTGATGGGCTACACCTTC.

This sequence joins TRBV19 and TRBJ2-1, with 14 bases that match TRBD2. V trimming: 6 bases; J trimming: 7 bases; junction bases outside the gene matches: 8. In germline, CDR1 is LNHDA, CDR2 SQIVND (reference sequence). The CDR3 length is 16 residues. CDR3 DNA sequence: TGTGCCAGTAGAACGACTAGCGGGAGGGTAGGAAATGAGCAGTTCTTC. Translated, it gives CASRTTSGRVGNEQFF.

CDR3 region: CASSLPLAGGTSTDTQYF. CDR3 DNA: TGCGCCAGCAGCTTGCCGCTAGCGGGGGGGACTAGCACAGATACGCAGTATTTT. The rearrangement joins TRBV5-1 to TRBJ2-3; 12 bases agree with TRBD2. Germline V gene sequence: CDR1 SGHRS, CDR2 YFSETQ. The CDR3 spans 18 residues. The ends lost 1 base at V and 0 bases at J; junction bases unmatched: 6.

The chain uses TRBV30 and TRBJ2-7; the match to TRBD2 covers 7 bases. V dropped 0 bases and J dropped 2; count of bases not matched to a gene: 4. Per germline, CDR1 GTSNPN and CDR2 SVGIG (reference sequence). CDR3 length equals 14 residues. CDR3 DNA sequence: TGTGCCTGGAGTGTGGGCGGGGGTACCTACGAGCAGTACTTC. It yields the protein CAWSVGGGTYEQYF. Full variable domain (outside the CDR3, taken from reference TRBV30 and TRBJ2-7): SQTIHQWPATLVQPVGSPLSLECTVEGTSNPNLYWYRQAAGRGLQLLFYSVGIGQISSEVPQNLSASRPQDRQFILSSKKLLLSDSGFYLCAWSVGGGTYEQYFGPGTRLTVT.

The chain joins TRBV28 to TRBJ1-5; TRBD1 agrees at 7 bases. J gave up 4 bases and V 10 bases, and 13 bases lay outside the gene matches. This CDR3 has 15 amino acids. Germline lookup yields CDR1 MDHEN and CDR2 SYDVKM. The CDR3: CAIAHQGGLNQPQHF. For the CDR3, the DNA is TGTGCCATAGCGCATCAAGGGGGCTTGAATCAGCCCCAGCATTTT.

The chain uses TRBV2 and TRBJ1-2; weak D call: TRBD1 (5 bases). Germline-derived CDR1 and CDR2 are SNHLY and FYNNEI. V was pared by 4 bases and J by 11 bases, with 17 bases between. This CDR3 is built from 13 residues. For the CDR3, the DNA is TGTGCCAGCAGTGTTCAGATAACAGGTTCATACACCTTC. It specifies CASSVQITGSYTF.

The V gene is TRBV5-6, the J gene TRBJ2-7; TRBD2 is a possible D gene (6 bases). V shed 0 bases and J shed 4 bases, with 14 bases lying between them. Germline loops: CDR1 SGHDT, CDR2 YYEEEE. CDR3 length equals 15 residues. CDR3 DNA sequence: TGTGCCAGCAGCTTGGCTTGGGGGGACCGATACGAGCAGTACTTC. It yields the protein CASSLAWGDRYEQYF.

V and J are TRBV7-2 and TRBJ2-5, with 13 bases matching TRBD2. The germline V gene has CDR1 SGHTA and CDR2 FQGNSA. The junction had 11 bases not matched to a gene; V was cut back by 3 bases and J by 4 bases. The CDR3 is 18 residues long. CDR3 bases: TGTGCCAGCAGCTTGCTGGGAAGTACTAGCGGGAGGGGAGAGACCCAGTACTTC. Encoded protein: CASSLLGSTSGRGETQYF.

The V and J genes are TRBV30 and TRBJ2-3, with D perhaps matching TRBD2 (6 bases). Trimming took off 1 base at V and 8 bases at J, with 22 bases between the two ends. Per germline, CDR1 GTSNPN and CDR2 SVGIG (reference sequence). The length of the CDR3 is 16 residues. In DNA, the CDR3 is TGTGCCTGGAGTGCTGTAAAGGGAGGAGCTCGGGGTACGCAGTATTTT. It codes for CAWSAVKGGARGTQYF. The full variable domain, completed using reference TRBV30 and TRBJ2-3, is SQTIHQWPATLVQPVGSPLSLECTVEGTSNPNLYWYRQAAGRGLQLLFYSVGIGQISSEVPQNLSASRPQDRQFILSSKKLLLSDSGFYLCAWSAVKGGARGTQYFGPGTRLTVL.

The V gene is TRBV2, the J gene TRBJ2-2; TRBD1 is a possible D gene (5 bases). Trimming removed 4 bases at V and 5 bases at J, with 14 bases between. There are 15 residues in the CDR3. Germline loops: CDR1 SNHLY, CDR2 FYNNEI. The CDR3 coding sequence is TGTGCCAGCAGTGGCCAGGGTTTGAGGACCGGGGAGCTGTTTTTT. Translating it yields CASSGQGLRTGELFF. Drawing the rest from reference TRBV2 and TRBJ2-2, the complete variable domain is EPEVTQTPSHQVTQMGQEVILRCVPISNHLYFYWYRQILGQKVEFLVSFYNNEISEKSEIFDDQFSVERPDGSNFTLKIRSTKLEDSAMYFCASSGQGLRTGELFFGEGSRLTVL.

This chain uses TRBV11-2 with TRBJ2-7, with D tentatively TRBD2 (5 bases). From germline, CDR1 is SGHAT and CDR2 FQNNGV. The CDR3 has 14 residues. The ends were cut back, 3 bases at V and 3 bases at J, with 12 bases in the middle. This CDR3 reads CASSFLGINYEQYV. The CDR3 coding sequence is TGTGCCAGCAGCTTTCTCGGGATAAACTACGAGCAGTACGTC.

This clone was seen a handful of times. This chain uses TRBV6-5 with TRBJ2-2; no definite D call. There are 12 residues in the CDR3. With 7 bases removed from V and 2 bases from J, the gap between germline ends came to 5 bases. The germline V gene encodes CDR1 MNHEY and CDR2 SVGAGI. DNA of the CDR3: TGTGCCAGCAACATTAACACCGGGGAGCTGTTTTTT. Protein: CASNINTGELFF.

The genes are TRBV12-3 or TRBV12-4 and TRBJ1-4, with 7 nucleotides matching TRBD1. The trim removed 5 bases at V and 5 bases at J, leaving 2 bases unmatched. This CDR3 is 13 amino acids long. As DNA, the CDR3 is TGTGCCAGCAGTAGGGACAGCAATGAAAAACTGTTTTTT. Translating gives CASSRDSNEKLFF.

The V gene is TRBV4-1, the J gene TRBJ1-2; D gene unclear. In germline, CDR1 is MGHRA, CDR2 YSYEKL. This CDR3 has 15 amino acids. Trimming took 4 bases from V and 2 from J, leaving 14 bases between them. CDR3 nucleotide sequence: TGCGCCAGCAGCCCCACGGGGAATTTGAACTATGGCTACACCTTC. Protein sequence: CASSPTGNLNYGYTF.

CDR3 loop: CASLYSGNTIYF. DNA for the CDR3: TGTGCCAGCCTTTACTCTGGAAACACCATATATTTT. V usage is TRBV3-1 (or the pseudogene TRBV3-2) and J usage is TRBJ1-3, with D unclear. The CDR3 is 12 amino acids. V was trimmed by 8 bases and J by 0 bases, leaving 5 bases between them. CDR1 and CDR2 from the germline V gene are LGHDT and YNNKEL (reference sequence).

The chain joins TRBV28 to TRBJ2-7; maybe TRBD1 (6 bases). Trimming removed 4 bases from V and 6 bases from J, with 22 bases in between. Germline V gene lookup returns CDR1 MDHEN and CDR2 SYDVKM. CDR3 length: 16 amino acids. The CDR3 here is CASSSPGAAGATEQYF. DNA of the CDR3: TGTGCCAGCAGTTCCCCCGGTGCGGCAGGGGCAACCGAGCAGTACTTC.

CDR3 sequence (DNA): TGTGCCAGCAGTTCCCCCCCCGGGAGCCGGGGTGGGAATCAGCCCCAGCATTTT. Translation gives CASSSPPGSRGGNQPQHF. The chain employs TRBV28 and TRBJ1-5; no clear D. CDR1 and CDR2 (germline): MDHEN, SYDVKM. V was pared by 4 bases and J by 4 bases, with 23 bases between. CDR3 length: 18 amino acids.